Presented here are 21 T cell receptor beta chains from one specimen sequenced in a study of identical twins. MiXCR was run by TCRdb on the 5' RACE reads, yielding one entry per CDR3 protein. The sample has approximately 670,000 distinct CDR3 sequences, less than 7% seen once; the top ten hold about 2%. Sequenced: naive T cells sorted from blood. Receptors were obtained from a man aged 18 to 35 in good health.

This clonotype was seen more than once but under ten times. This chain uses TRBV15 with TRBJ2-3, with a weak D call TRBD1 (5 bases). Germline loops: CDR1 LNHNV, CDR2 YYDKDF (reference sequence). Trimming shortened V by 4 bases and J by 0 bases, and 14 bases separated the two germline ends. The CDR3 is made up of 16 amino acids. CDR3 sequence (DNA): TGTGCCACCAGCATCAAGGGGCCTGGTAGCACAGATACGCAGTATTTT. Protein: CATSIKGPGSTDTQYF.

This chain links TRBV7-9 with TRBJ2-7; TRBD2 matches 9 bases. The CDR3 has 14 residues. V was pared by 5 bases and J by 5 bases, with 7 bases of the junction left unmatched. Germline loops: CDR1 SEHNR, CDR2 FQNEAQ (reference sequence). Written as DNA, the CDR3 is TGTGCCAGCAGCCATAGCGGGAGTCCCCACGAGCAGTACTTC. Translation gives CASSHSGSPHEQYF.

This clonotype was detected ten times or more. This chain connects TRBV3-1 to TRBJ2-1, with D maybe TRBD2 (5 bases). The CDR3 consists of 14 residues. Germline V gene lookup returns CDR1 LGHDT and CDR2 YNNKEL (reference sequence). V shed 7 bases and J shed 9 bases, with 19 bases lying between them. CDR3 DNA: TGTGCCAGCACCACACCAAGCCTTACTAGTGAGCAGTTCTTC. The encoded protein is CASTTPSLTSEQFF.

J is TRBJ2-7 and V is TRBV3-1; no firm D call. The V end lost 2 bases, the J end lost 2 bases, and 7 bases lay between the germline ends. This CDR3 is 13 amino acids long. Germline V lookup: CDR1 LGHDT, CDR2 YNNKEL (reference sequence). The CDR3 DNA reads TGTGCCAGCAGCCAACTTGAAGCCTACGAGCAGTACTTC. It specifies CASSQLEAYEQYF.

This clonotype was counted at least ten times. The chain has TRBV29-1 and TRBJ2-2; 7 bases are shared with TRBD1. This CDR3 spans 15 amino acids. Germline V gene lookup returns CDR1 SQVTM and CDR2 ANQGSEA. V trimming: 7 bases; J trimming: 4 bases; junction bases outside the gene matches: 12. DNA of the CDR3: TGCAGCGCGTCCCCCTTGACAGGGAGCACCGGGGAGCTGTTTTTT. This translates into CSASPLTGSTGELFF.

The chain couples TRBV4-1 to TRBJ2-7, with D uncertain. Germline lookup yields CDR1 MGHRA and CDR2 YSYEKL. CDR3 length: 13 residues. V was shortened by 3 bases and J by 2 bases, with 8 bases between the two germline ends. CDR3 sequence reads: CASSQGVAYEQYV. The CDR3 DNA sequence: TGCGCCAGCAGCCAGGGTGTGGCCTACGAGCAGTACGTC.

This clonotype was detected ten times or more. The rearrangement links TRBV10-3 to TRBJ2-5; D possibly corresponds to TRBD1 (6 bases). From germline, CDR1 is ENHRY and CDR2 SYGVKD. V was shortened by 3 bases and J by 2 bases, with 13 bases between the two germline ends. This CDR3 has 15 residues. The chain's CDR3 is CAISETGTNQETQYF. The CDR3, as DNA: TGTGCCATCAGTGAAACCGGGACAAATCAAGAGACCCAGTACTTC.

The chain has TRBV7-8 and TRBJ2-6; no clear D gene. CDR1 and CDR2 (germline): SGHVS, FQNEAQ. CDR3 length equals 15 residues. Trimming stripped 1 base from V and 3 bases from J, with 7 bases between. The CDR3, as DNA: TGTGCCAGCAGCTTAGTACGAGGTGGGGCCAACGTCCTGACTTTC. Amino acids: CASSLVRGGANVLTF.

This clonotype occurred a few times. This sequence joins TRBV2 and TRBJ2-7, with D hard to call. The V gene's germline CDR1 is SNHLY and CDR2 FYNNEI. This CDR3 spans 13 amino acids. Trimming stripped 8 bases from V and 1 base from J, with 12 bases between. The CDR3 loop reads CASGDPISYEQYF. The CDR3 DNA reads TGTGCCAGCGGAGATCCAATATCCTACGAGCAGTACTTC.

V usage is TRBV25-1 and J usage is TRBJ2-7; TRBD1 agrees at 7 bases. The germline gives CDR1 MGHDK, CDR2 SYGVNS. This CDR3 is built from 13 residues. Written as DNA, the CDR3 is TGTGCCAGCAGGGACAGGTGGGGATTGGAGCAGTCCGTC. This encodes CASRDRWGLEQSV.

This clonotype was counted only a few times. The chain carries TRBV20-1 and TRBJ2-7; TRBD2 matches 8 bases. The V segment lost 3 bases and the J segment 6 bases; nucleotides outside the gene matches: 10. Per germline, CDR1 DFQATT and CDR2 SNEGSKA (reference sequence). There are 14 residues in the CDR3. CDR3: CSARGAGGWLEQYF. The CDR3 DNA sequence: TGCAGTGCTAGGGGGGCGGGAGGCTGGCTCGAGCAGTACTTC.

A few counts support this clonotype. This chain connects TRBV11-1 to TRBJ2-1; D may be TRBD1 (6 bases). V was shortened by 2 bases and J by 7 bases, with 24 bases between the two germline ends. CDR3 length: 18 residues. Germline V gene lookup returns CDR1 SGHAT and CDR2 FQDESV (reference sequence). The CDR3 DNA follows: TGTGCCAGCAGCTTACAATACCGTAGGGGGAGAGTGAGGAATGAGCAGTTCTTC. It codes for CASSLQYRRGRVRNEQFF.

This clonotype was seen at least ten times. V and J are TRBV5-1 and TRBJ1-1; 8 nucleotides line up with TRBD1. This CDR3 has 15 residues. Germline loops: CDR1 SGHRS, CDR2 YFSETQ. V lost 4 bases to trimming and J lost 4 bases; unmatched junction nucleotides: 9. CDR3: CASSDLDRVGTEAFF. In DNA, the CDR3 is TGCGCCAGCAGCGACCTGGACAGGGTTGGCACTGAAGCTTTCTTT.

The chain combines TRBV9 with TRBJ2-5; D unresolved. Germline V gene lookup returns CDR1 SGDLS and CDR2 YYNGEE. Trimming stripped 0 bases from V and 4 bases from J, with 7 bases between. This CDR3 has 13 amino acids. CDR3 protein: CASSVGGGETQYF. In nucleotides, the CDR3 is TGTGCCAGCAGCGTAGGTGGTGGAGAGACCCAGTACTTC. Filled out from reference TRBV9 and TRBJ2-5, the complete variable domain reads DSGVTQTPKHLITATGQRVTLRCSPRSGDLSVYWYQQSLDQGLQFLIQYYNGEERAKGNILERFSAQQFPDLHSELNLSSLELGDSALYFCASSVGGGETQYFGPGTRLLVL.

The rearrangement uses TRBV7-9 and TRBJ2-7, with 16 bases fitting TRBD2. J was trimmed by 6 bases and V by 5 bases; bases with no gene match: 7. The CDR3 totals 16 residues. CDR1 is SEHNR and CDR2 is FQNEAQ in the germline V gene (reference sequence). The CDR3 region has the DNA TGTGCCAGCAGCCAAACCGGGACTAGCGGGAGGGCCGAGCAGTACGTC. It specifies CASSQTGTSGRAEQYV.

This clonotype was seen many times. The genes are TRBV4-3 and TRBJ1-1; 10 bases fit TRBD1. CDR1 and CDR2 from the germline V gene are LGHNA and YSLEER. With 1 base clipped from V and 10 bases from J, the junction kept 6 bases outside the gene matches. The CDR3 spans 14 residues. CDR3 region: CASSQGGDRGVAFF. CDR3 bases: TGCGCCAGCAGCCAAGGCGGGGACAGGGGAGTAGCTTTCTTT.

The rearrangement uses TRBV20-1 and TRBJ1-1; D gene unclear. The CDR3 consists of 12 residues. Germline V lookup: CDR1 DFQATT, CDR2 SNEGSKA (reference sequence). The CDR3 nucleotides read TGCAGCTCTGAGGCTTGGGGCACTGAAGCTTTCTTT. This gives the protein CSSEAWGTEAFF.

This clonotype was found many times. The J gene is TRBJ2-7, the V gene TRBV10-3, with D perhaps TRBD1 (5 bases). V was trimmed by 3 bases and J by 2 bases, leaving 8 bases between them. Germline assignment: CDR1 ENHRY and CDR2 SYGVKD. This CDR3 region has 13 residues. CDR3 loop: CAISEGETYEQYF. The CDR3 DNA sequence: TGTGCCATCAGTGAAGGGGAAACCTACGAGCAGTACTTC.

In its sample, this clonotype was seen a few times. The chain links TRBV20-1 to TRBJ2-7; 10 bases line up with TRBD2. The CDR3 has 14 residues. The ends lost 3 bases at V and 6 bases at J; junction bases unmatched: 8. CDR1 and CDR2 (germline): DFQATT, SNEGSKA (reference sequence). The DNA for the CDR3 is TGCAGTGCTAGCCCAGCGGGAGGGCCTGGCGAGCAGTACTTC. This gives the protein CSASPAGGPGEQYF.

V and J are TRBV7-9 and TRBJ2-3, with D perhaps assigned TRBD1 or TRBD2 (5 bases each). The CDR3 runs 17 residues. CDR1 and CDR2 (germline): SEHNR, FQNEAQ (reference sequence). V lost 3 bases, J lost 4 bases, and 20 bases lay in between. Here the CDR3 reads CASSFDYRQQGPDTQYF. CDR3 nucleotide sequence: TGTGCCAGCAGCTTCGATTACCGTCAGCAGGGACCAGATACGCAGTATTTT.

In its sample, this clonotype was seen once. A much bigger clone sits one base away, suggesting this may be a read error. CDR3 sequence reads: CSAGTPRGCTF. The DNA for the CDR3 is TGCAGCGCCGGGACACCACGCGGCTGCACCTTC. The rearrangement joins TRBV29-1 to TRBJ1-2, with D possibly being TRBD1 (6 bases). The CDR3 runs 11 residues. CDR1 is SQVTM, CDR2 ANQGSEA, per germline.